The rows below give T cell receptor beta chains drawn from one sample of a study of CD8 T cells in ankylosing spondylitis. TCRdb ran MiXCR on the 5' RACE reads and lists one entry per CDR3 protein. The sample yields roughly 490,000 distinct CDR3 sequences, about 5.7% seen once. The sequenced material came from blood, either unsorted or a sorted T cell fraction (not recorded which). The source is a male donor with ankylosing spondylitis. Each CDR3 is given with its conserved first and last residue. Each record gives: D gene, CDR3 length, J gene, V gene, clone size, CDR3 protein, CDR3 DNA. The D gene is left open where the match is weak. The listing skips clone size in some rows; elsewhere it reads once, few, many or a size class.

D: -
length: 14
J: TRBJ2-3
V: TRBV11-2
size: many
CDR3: CASSPTAPTDTQYF
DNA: TGTGCCAGCAGCCCCACCGCACCCACAGATACGCAGTATTTT

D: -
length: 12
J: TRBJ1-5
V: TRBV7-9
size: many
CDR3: CASRRDGQPQHF
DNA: TGTGCCAGCAGAAGAGACGGTCAGCCCCAGCATTTT

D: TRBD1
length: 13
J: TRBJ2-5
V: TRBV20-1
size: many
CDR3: CSAVDRAQETQYF
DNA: TGCAGTGCTGTCGACAGGGCTCAAGAGACCCAGTACTTC

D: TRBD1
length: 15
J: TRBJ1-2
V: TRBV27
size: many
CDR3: CASSLFRQGEFGYTF
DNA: TGTGCCAGCAGTTTATTTCGACAGGGGGAATTTGGCTACACCTTC

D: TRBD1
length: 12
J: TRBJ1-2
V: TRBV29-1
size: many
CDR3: CSVGGTVYGYTF
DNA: TGCAGCGTTGGGGGGACAGTTTATGGCTACACCTTC

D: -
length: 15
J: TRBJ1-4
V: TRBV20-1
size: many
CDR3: CSARDPSTLTGELFF
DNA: TGCAGTGCTAGAGATCCCTCAACGCTCACCGGGGAACTGTTTTTT

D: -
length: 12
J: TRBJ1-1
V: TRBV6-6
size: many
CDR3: CASRSAPPEAFF
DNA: TGTGCCAGCAGATCTGCTCCTCCTGAAGCTTTCTTT

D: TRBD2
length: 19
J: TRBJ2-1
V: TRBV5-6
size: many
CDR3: CASSLVAGGPGPAYNEQFF
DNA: TGTGCCAGCAGCTTGGTAGCGGGAGGGCCCGGGCCCGCCTACAATGAGCAGTTCTTC

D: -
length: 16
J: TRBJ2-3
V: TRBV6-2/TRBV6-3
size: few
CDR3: CASSSRGAREEDTQYF
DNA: TGTGCCAGCAGTTCCCGCGGAGCTAGGGAAGAGGATACGCAGTATTTT

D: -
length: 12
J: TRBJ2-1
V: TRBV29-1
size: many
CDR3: CSAHGDYNEQFF
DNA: TGCAGCGCCCACGGGGATTACAATGAGCAGTTCTTC

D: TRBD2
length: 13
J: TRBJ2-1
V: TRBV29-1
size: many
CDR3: CSVEGLAGVEQFF
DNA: TGCAGCGTTGAAGGACTAGCGGGAGTTGAGCAGTTCTTC

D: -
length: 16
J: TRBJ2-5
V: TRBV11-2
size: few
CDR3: CASSLGFQGGQETQYF
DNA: TGTGCCAGCAGCTTAGGCTTCCAGGGCGGACAAGAGACCCAGTACTTC

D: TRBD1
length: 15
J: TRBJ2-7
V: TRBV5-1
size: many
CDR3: CASSSRTGSSYEQYF
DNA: TGCGCCAGCAGCTCCCGGACAGGTTCTTCCTACGAGCAGTACTTC

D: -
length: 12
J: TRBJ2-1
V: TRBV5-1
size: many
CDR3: CASSWSHREQFF
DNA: TGCGCCAGCAGCTGGTCCCATAGGGAGCAGTTCTTC

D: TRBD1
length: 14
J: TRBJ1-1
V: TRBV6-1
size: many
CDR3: CASRNRGEGTEAFF
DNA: TGTGCCAGCAGAAACAGGGGGGAGGGGACTGAAGCTTTCTTT

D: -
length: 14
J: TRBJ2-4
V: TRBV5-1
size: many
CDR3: CASSQQGSKNIQYF
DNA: TGCGCCAGCAGCCAACAGGGTTCCAAAAACATTCAGTACTTC

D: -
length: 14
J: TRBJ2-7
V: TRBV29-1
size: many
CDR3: CSVAGGAKAYEQYF
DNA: TGCAGCGTTGCCGGAGGGGCGAAAGCTTACGAGCAGTACTTC

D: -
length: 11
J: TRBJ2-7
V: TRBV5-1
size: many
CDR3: CASSDTYEQYF
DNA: TGCGCCAGCAGCGATACATACGAGCAGTACTTC

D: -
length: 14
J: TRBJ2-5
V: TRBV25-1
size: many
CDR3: CASSETGHQETQYF
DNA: TGTGCCAGCAGCGAAACGGGACACCAAGAGACCCAGTACTTC

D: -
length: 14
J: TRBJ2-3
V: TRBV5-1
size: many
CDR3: CASMGPSGTDTQYF
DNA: TGCGCCAGCATGGGACCCAGCGGCACAGATACGCAGTATTTT

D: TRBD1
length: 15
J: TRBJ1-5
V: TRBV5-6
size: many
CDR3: CASSFDRGIIQPQHF
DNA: TGTGCCAGCAGCTTCGACAGGGGAATTATTCAGCCCCAGCATTTT

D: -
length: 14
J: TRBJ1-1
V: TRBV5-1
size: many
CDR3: CASSLNTVNTEAFF
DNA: TGCGCCAGCAGCTTAAACACGGTGAACACTGAAGCTTTCTTT

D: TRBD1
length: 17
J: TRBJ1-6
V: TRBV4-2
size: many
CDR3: CASSQDSWDSRNSPLHF
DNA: TGTGCCAGCAGCCAAGACAGCTGGGACAGTAGGAATTCACCCCTCCACTTT

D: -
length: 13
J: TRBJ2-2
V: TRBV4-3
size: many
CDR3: CASSQDLGGELFF
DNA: TGCGCCAGCAGCCAAGATCTGGGCGGGGAGCTGTTTTTT

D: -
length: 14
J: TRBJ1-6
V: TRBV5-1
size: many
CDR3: CASSLGQKNSPLHF
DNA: TGCGCCAGCAGCCTTGGACAGAAGAATTCACCCCTCCACTTT

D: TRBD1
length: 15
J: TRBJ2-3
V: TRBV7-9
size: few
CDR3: CASSWTGIRTDTQYF
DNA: TGTGCCAGCAGCTGGACAGGAATTCGCACAGATACGCAGTATTTT

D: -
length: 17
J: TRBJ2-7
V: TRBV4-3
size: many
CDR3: CASSQGSSWLTGYEQYF
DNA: TGCGCCAGCAGCCAAGGTAGCTCATGGCTCACCGGCTACGAGCAGTACTTC

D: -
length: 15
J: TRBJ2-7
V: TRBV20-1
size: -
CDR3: CSARDRQLRAYEQYF
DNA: TGCAGTGCTAGAGATAGGCAACTGAGGGCCTACGAGCAGTACTTC

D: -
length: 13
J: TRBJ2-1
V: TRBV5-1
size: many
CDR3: CASSLDHYNEQFF
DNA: TGCGCCAGCAGCTTGGACCACTACAATGAGCAGTTCTTC

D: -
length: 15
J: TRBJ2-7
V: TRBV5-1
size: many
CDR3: CASRQVGDRTYEQYF
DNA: TGCGCCAGCAGGCAGGTCGGCGACAGGACCTACGAGCAGTACTTC

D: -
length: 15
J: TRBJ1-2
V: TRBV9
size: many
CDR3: CASSPGLHPNYGYTF
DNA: TGTGCCAGCAGCCCGGGACTCCACCCTAACTATGGCTACACCTTC

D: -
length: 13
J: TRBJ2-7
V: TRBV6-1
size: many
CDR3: CASSESGHYEQYF
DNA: TGTGCCAGCAGTGAGTCGGGACACTACGAGCAGTACTTC

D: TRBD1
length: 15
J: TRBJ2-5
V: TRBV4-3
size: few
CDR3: CASSHHRGRMETQYF
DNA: TGCGCCAGCAGCCACCACAGGGGTAGGATGGAGACCCAGTACTTC

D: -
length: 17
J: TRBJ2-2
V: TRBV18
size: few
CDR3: CASSPSAGGWNTGELFF
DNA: TGTGCCAGCTCACCTTCTGCCGGAGGTTGGAACACCGGGGAGCTGTTTTTT

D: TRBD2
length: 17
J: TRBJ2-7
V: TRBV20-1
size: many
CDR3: CSARDSRSGTLPYEQYF
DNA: TGCAGTGCTAGAGACAGTCGTAGCGGGACCCTCCCCTACGAGCAGTACTTC

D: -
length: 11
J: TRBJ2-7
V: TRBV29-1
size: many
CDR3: CSVDTRYEQYF
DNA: TGCAGCGTTGACACCAGGTACGAGCAGTACTTC

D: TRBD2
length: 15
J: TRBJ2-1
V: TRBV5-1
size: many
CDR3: CASSDGLGSYNEQFF
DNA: TGCGCCAGCAGCGATGGACTAGGGTCCTACAATGAGCAGTTCTTC

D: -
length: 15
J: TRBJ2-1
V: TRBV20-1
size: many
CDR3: CSARSGGGWDNEQFF
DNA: TGCAGTGCTAGGAGTGGGGGGGGCTGGGACAATGAGCAGTTCTTC

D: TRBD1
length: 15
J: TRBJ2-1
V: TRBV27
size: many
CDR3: CASSSTGGRRNEQFF
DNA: TGTGCCAGCAGCTCGACAGGGGGTAGGAGAAATGAGCAGTTCTTC

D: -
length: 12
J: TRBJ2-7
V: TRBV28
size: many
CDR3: CASNYPSYEQYF
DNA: TGTGCCAGCAATTACCCCTCCTACGAGCAGTACTTC

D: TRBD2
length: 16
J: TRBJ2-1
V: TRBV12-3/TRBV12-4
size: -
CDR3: CASSWGAAGGYNEQFF
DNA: TGTGCCAGCAGTTGGGGCGCAGCGGGAGGATACAATGAGCAGTTCTTC

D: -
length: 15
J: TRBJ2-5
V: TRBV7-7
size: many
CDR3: CASSRNTGPQETQYF
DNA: TGTGCTAGCAGCCGAAATACAGGGCCCCAAGAGACCCAGTACTTC

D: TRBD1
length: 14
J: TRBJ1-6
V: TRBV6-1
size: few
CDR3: CASTDRAFNSPLHF
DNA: TGTGCCAGCACCGACAGGGCATTTAATTCACCCCTCCACTTT

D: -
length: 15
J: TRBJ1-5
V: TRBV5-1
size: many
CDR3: CASSLGSGINQPQHF
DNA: TGCGCCAGCTCCTTAGGTTCAGGGATCAATCAGCCCCAGCATTTT

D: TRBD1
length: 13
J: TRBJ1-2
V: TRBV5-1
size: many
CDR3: CASSQTGNYGYTF
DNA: TGCGCCAGCAGCCAGACAGGGAACTATGGCTACACCTTC

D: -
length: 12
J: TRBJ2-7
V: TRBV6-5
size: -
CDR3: CASTRAAGEQYF
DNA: TGTGCCAGCACCCGGGCCGCTGGCGAGCAGTACTTC

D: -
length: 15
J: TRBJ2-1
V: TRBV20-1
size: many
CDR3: CSARDPQSSYNEQFF
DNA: TGCAGTGCTAGAGATCCCCAGAGCTCCTACAATGAGCAGTTCTTC

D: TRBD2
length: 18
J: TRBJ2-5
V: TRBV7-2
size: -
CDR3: CASSLARLAGGVGETQYF
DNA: TGTGCCAGCAGCTTAGCCCGACTAGCGGGGGGGGTTGGAGAGACCCAGTACTTC

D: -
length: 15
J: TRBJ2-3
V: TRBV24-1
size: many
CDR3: CATASALGNTDTQYF
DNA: TGTGCCACCGCCTCGGCATTGGGGAACACAGATACGCAGTATTTT

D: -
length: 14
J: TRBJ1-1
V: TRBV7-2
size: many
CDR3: CASSLIPGVGVAFF
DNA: TGTGCCAGCAGCTTAATTCCGGGGGTAGGGGTAGCTTTCTTT

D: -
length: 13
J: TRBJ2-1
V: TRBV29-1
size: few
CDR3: CSVHRESYNEQFF
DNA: TGCAGCGTCCACAGGGAAAGTTACAATGAGCAGTTCTTC

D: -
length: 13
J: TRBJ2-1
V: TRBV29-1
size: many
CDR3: CSTDGQGYNEQFF
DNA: TGCAGCACGGATGGCCAGGGATACAATGAGCAGTTCTTC

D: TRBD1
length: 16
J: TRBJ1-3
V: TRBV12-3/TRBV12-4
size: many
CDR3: CASILGQDLTGNTIYF
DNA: TGTGCCAGCATCCTCGGACAGGATCTCACTGGAAACACCATATATTTT

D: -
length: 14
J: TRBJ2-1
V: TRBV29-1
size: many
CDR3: CSVETRRPYNEQFF
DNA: TGCAGCGTTGAGACAAGGCGCCCCTACAATGAGCAGTTCTTC